This TCR beta chain was recorded in a study of blood T cell repertoires in COVID-19. Whole-study context: Samples of COVID-19 (acute and convalescent) were obtained from the United States, Italy and Spain. PBMCs, B-cell-depleted T cells, or T cells were the source of the cDNA or gDNA that made up the material.

The germline V and J ends were trimmed by 0 bases and 0 bases, with 5 bases remaining between them. CDR3 size: 14 residues. The germline CDR1 and CDR2 sequences are SGHRS and YFSETQ. As concerns this clone: The sample has other DNA sequences that encode this CDR3 too.

Original methodology: Amplification with reference gene primers provided the estimates of nucleated cell counts. Sequenced by immunoSEQ multiplex PCR; TCRdb stores in-frame clones only, minus some. From that table come the V and J calls and clone size; the DNA was used to work out D and trimming. The repertoire holds 100,000 to 120,000 clones, with 85% as singletons. This TCR was sampled from a human donor in a cohort sampled during active COVID-19. The V gene is TRBV5-1, the J gene TRBJ2-3; D is ambiguous. Source material: peripheral blood. The CDR3 here is CASSLGQSTDTQYF. As DNA, the CDR3 is TGCGCCAGCAGCTTGGGGCAGAGCACAGATACGCAGTATTTT.